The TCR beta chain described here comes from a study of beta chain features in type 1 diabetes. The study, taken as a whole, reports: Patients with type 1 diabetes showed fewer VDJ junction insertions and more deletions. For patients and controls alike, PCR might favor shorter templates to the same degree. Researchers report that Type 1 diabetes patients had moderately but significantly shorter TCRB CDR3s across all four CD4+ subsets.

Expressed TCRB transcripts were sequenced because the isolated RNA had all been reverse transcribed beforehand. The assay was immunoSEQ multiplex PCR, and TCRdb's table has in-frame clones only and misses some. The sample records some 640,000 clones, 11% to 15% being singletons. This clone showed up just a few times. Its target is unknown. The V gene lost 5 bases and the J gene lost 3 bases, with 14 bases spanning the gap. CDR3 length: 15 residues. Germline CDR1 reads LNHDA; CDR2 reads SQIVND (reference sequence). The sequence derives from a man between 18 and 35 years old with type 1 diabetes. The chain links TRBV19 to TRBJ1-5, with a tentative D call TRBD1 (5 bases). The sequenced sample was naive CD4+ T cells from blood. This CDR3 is CASSLRTNFNQPQHF. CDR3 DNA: TGTGCCAGTAGTCTACGGACAAACTTCAATCAGCCCCAGCATTTT.